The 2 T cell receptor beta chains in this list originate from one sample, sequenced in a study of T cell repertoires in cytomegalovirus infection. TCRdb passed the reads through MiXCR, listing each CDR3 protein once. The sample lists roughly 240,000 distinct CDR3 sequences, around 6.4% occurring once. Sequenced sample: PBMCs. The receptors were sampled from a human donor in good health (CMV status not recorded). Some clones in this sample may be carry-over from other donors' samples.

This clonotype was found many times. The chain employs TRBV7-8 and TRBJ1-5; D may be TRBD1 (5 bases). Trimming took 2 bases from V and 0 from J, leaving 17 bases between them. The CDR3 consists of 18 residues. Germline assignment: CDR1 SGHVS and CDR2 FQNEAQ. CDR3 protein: CASSLFPRELYSNQPQHF. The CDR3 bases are TGTGCCAGCAGCTTATTCCCCAGGGAACTTTATAGCAATCAGCCCCAGCATTTT.

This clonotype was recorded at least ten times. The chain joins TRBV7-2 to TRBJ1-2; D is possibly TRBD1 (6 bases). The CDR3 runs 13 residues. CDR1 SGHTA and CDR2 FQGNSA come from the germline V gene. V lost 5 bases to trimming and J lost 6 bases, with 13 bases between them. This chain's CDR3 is CASSPRDIHGYTF. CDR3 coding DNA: TGTGCCAGCAGCCCCCGGGACATACATGGCTACACCTTC.